This record covers a single T cell receptor beta chain. The antigen it binds to is not known. Qualities for individual bases were not recorded, and no much larger clone is one base off. Whole blood was collected in K2EDTA tubes by collaborating institutions according to the institutions' own protocols. For TCRbeta analysis, collaborator samples were shipped as frozen whole blood, as isolated PBMCs, or as DNA extracted from either sample type. The data stem from a study of blood T cell repertoires in COVID-19 (dated by TCRdb to the early 2020s). With regard to the full study: Samples covering the acute and convalescent phases of COVID-19 were provided by collaborators in the United States, Italy and Spain. The repertoires were made available in a free public database intended to serve as a resource for research on the immune response to SARS-CoV-2. The sample metadata nearly always contained a de-identified subject ID, COVID-19 status, age in years and sex. Samples were obtained from the ongoing ImmuneRACE study (first 160 participants) and from 950 to 1,500 subjects provided by 6 global collaborators. The material from the prospective study consisted of cDNA or gDNA derived from T cells, B-cell-depleted T cells, or PBMCs. Where HLA class I and class II types were available, the types were taken from metadata supplied by the sample provider, not from assay-based typing. The dataset comprised deeply sampled blood TCRbeta repertoires from subjects exposed to, actively infected with, or recovered from COVID-19. Paper-wide results and their limitations: How much clinical and demographic metadata was included differed by source and by participant, and the metadata was provided uncurated.

Trimming costs V 8 bases and J 6 bases, and their ends lie 13 bases apart. Looking up the germline V gene yields CDR1 SGHTA and CDR2 FQGNSA. The CDR3 runs 13 amino acids, cysteine and phenylalanine included. Just the 39-base CDR3 DNA is kept, in frame starting at base 1. TCRbeta CDR3 regions were amplified from genomic DNA by means of the immunoSEQ Assay, a bias-controlled multiplex PCR. The authors processed their data as follows. The number of nucleated cells in each sample was estimated by amplification of reference gene primers within the assay. To quantify the absolute abundance of each unique TCRbeta CDR3 rearrangement, sequence reads were collapsed and filtered. For each sample, productive Simpson clonality was calculated by taking the square root of Simpson's diversity index across productive rearrangements. Imported from immuneACCESS, the table was reduced by TCRdb to in-frame sequences with V and J called. These copies leave out some clones; in studies compared against another copy, an unresolved V gene accounts for under half, and the cause of the remainder is not known. V and J calls and clone size are as listed in that table; D and trimming were resolved from the DNA. The sample profile shows around 250,000 clones; roughly 83% of them were found once. The ten largest clones add up to 9% to 15% of the sample.

This TCR derives from a man older than 75 with acute or convalescent COVID-19. The rearrangement combines TRBV7-2 with TRBJ2-2, and the D gene may be TRBD2, 6 bases matching. The sample was peripheral blood. The nucleotide sequence reads TGTGCCAGCCAAATGGGGGAGGCCGGGGAGCTGTTTTTT. It translates to CASQMGEAGELFF. The variable domain in full, with residues beyond the CDR3 obtained from the reference TRBV7-2 and TRBJ2-2 genes, is GAGVSQSPSNKVTEKGKDVELRCDPISGHTALYWYRQSLGQGLEFLIYFQGNSAPDKSGLPSDRFSAERTGGSVSTLTIQRTQQEDSAVYLCASQMGEAGELFFGEGSRLTVL.